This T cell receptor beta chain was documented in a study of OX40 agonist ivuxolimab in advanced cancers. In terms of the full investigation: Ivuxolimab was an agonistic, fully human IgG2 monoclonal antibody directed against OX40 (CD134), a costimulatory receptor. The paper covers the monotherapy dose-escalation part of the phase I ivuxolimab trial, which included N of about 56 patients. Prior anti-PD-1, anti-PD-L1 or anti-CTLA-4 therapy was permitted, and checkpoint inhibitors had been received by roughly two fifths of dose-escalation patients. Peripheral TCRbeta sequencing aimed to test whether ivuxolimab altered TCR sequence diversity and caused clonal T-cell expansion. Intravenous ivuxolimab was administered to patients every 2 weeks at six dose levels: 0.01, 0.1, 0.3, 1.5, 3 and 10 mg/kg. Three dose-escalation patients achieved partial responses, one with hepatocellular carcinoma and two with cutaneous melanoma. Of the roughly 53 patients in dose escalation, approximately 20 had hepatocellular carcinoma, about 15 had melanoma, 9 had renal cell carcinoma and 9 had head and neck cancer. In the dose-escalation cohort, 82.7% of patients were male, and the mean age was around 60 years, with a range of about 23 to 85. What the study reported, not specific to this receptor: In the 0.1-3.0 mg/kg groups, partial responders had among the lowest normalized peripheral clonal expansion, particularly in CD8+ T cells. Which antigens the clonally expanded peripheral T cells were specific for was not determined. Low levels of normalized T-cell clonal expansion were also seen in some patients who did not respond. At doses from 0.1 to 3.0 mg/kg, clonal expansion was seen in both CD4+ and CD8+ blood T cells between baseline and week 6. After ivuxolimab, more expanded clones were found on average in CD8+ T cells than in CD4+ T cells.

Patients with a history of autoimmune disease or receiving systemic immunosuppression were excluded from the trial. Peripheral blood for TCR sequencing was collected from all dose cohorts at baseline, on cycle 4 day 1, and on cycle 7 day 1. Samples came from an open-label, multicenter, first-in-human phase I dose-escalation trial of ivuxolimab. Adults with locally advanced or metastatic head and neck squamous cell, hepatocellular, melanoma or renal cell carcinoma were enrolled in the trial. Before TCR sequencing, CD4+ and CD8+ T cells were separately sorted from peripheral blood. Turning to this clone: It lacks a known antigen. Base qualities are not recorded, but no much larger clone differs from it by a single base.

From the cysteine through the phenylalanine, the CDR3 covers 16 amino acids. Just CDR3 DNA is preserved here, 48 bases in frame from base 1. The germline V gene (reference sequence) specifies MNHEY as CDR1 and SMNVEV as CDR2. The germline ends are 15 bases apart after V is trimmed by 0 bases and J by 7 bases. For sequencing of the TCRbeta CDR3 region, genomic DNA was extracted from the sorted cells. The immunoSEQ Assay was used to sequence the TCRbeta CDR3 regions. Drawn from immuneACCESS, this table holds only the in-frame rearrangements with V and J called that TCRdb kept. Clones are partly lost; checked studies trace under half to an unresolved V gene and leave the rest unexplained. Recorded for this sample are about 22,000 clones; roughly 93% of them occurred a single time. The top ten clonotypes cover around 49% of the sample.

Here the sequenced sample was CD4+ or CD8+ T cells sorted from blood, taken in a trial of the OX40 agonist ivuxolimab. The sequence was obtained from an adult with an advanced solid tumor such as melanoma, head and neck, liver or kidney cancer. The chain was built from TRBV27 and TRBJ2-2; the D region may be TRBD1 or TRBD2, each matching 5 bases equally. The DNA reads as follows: TGTGCCAGCAGTTTATCGGGACCCCTAGTTGGCGGGGAGCTGTTTTTT. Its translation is CASSLSGPLVGGELFF.